This is a list of T cell receptor beta chains from one sample in a study of shared clonotypes between healthy human individuals. TCRdb keeps only in-frame clones here, not all; method: immunoSEQ multiplex PCR. This sample carries about 680,000 clones, 92% of them seen once, and the ten largest clones take 24%. Sequencing was carried out using naive CD8+ T cells sorted from blood. The receptors come from a man aged 30 to 45 in good health. Both conserved end residues are part of each CDR3. D genes are given only for firm matches. The size field is filled for only some rows; it gives once, few, many or a size class.

TRBV2,TRBD2,.,TRBJ2-3,TGTGCCAGCAGTCTAGCGGGAGGCACAGATACGCAGTATTTT,CASSLAGGTDTQYF
TRBV6-1,TRBD2,.,TRBJ2-1,TGTGCCAGCAGTGAACTGGGGGAGGGATACAATGAGCAGTTCTTC,CASSELGEGYNEQFF
TRBV11-2,TRBD1,.,TRBJ2-6,TGTGCCAGCAGCTCGGGACAGGGATTTGTCAACGGAGGGGCCAACGTCCTGACTTTC,CASSSGQGFVNGGANVLTF
TRBV7-9,.,.,TRBJ2-1,TGTGCCAGCAGCTCGACCGGCAATGAGCAGTTCTTC,CASSSTGNEQFF
TRBV4-1,.,.,TRBJ2-1,TGCGCCAGCAGCCAATCATCCGGGACATACAATGAGCAGTTCTTC,CASSQSSGTYNEQFF
TRBV19,.,.,TRBJ2-5,TGTGCCAGTAGAAGGGAAATGGGTTTGGAGACCCAGTACTTC,CASRREMGLETQYF
TRBV5-5,TRBD1,.,TRBJ2-7,TGTGCCAGCAGCTCGCTGGGGACAGGTTACGAGCAGTACTTC,CASSSLGTGYEQYF
TRBV27,.,.,TRBJ2-1,TGTGCCAGCAGTCCCAACTATATTAAGCAGTTCTTC,CASSPNYIKQFF
TRBV10-3,.,many,TRBJ2-7,TGTGCCATCAGTGAGGGGGGATCCTACGAGCAGTACTTC,CAISEGGSYEQYF
TRBV28,.,.,TRBJ1-2,TGTGCCAGCAGACCCGGGCTTGTGTGGGGCTACACCTTC,CASRPGLVWGYTF
TRBV5-1,.,.,TRBJ1-1,TGCGCCAGCAGCTTGCACGGAAACACTGAAGCTTTCTTT,CASSLHGNTEAFF
TRBV6-4,.,.,TRBJ2-1,TGTGCCAGCAGTGATCGGGATAATGAGCAGTTCTTC,CASSDRDNEQFF
TRBV2,.,.,TRBJ2-7,TGTGCCAGCAGCGCGCCCGGGCAGCCGACCGGCGACGAGCAGTACTTC,CASSAPGQPTGDEQYF
TRBV27,TRBD1,.,TRBJ1-5,TGTGCCAGCAGTCAGGACAGGGGACAGCCCCAGCATTTT,CASSQDRGQPQHF
TRBV5-1,.,.,TRBJ2-7,TGCGCCAGCAGCTGGATGACAGGTGCCTACGAGCAGTACTTC,CASSWMTGAYEQYF
TRBV6-5,.,.,TRBJ2-5,TGTGCCAGCAGTTACTCTATCGGCAGGGGCCAAGAGACCCAGTACTTC,CASSYSIGRGQETQYF
TRBV6-1,TRBD2,.,TRBJ2-7,TGTGCCAGCACCTGGGTCGGCGGGAGCTACGAGCAGTACTTC,CASTWVGGSYEQYF
TRBV4-3,TRBD2,.,TRBJ2-1,TGCGCCAGCAGCCAAGACGGGAGGAACAATGAGCAGTTCTTC,CASSQDGRNNEQFF
TRBV13,.,.,TRBJ2-1,TGTGCCAGCAGCTCAGGGATCGGGGTCAATGAGCAGTTCTTC,CASSSGIGVNEQFF
TRBV21-1,.,few,TRBJ1-5,TGTGCCAGCAGCAAAGTATTCCAGGACAGGGTAGCCGATCAGCCCCAGCATTTT,CASSKVFQDRVADQPQHF
TRBV13,.,.,TRBJ2-1,TGTGCCAGCACTGTTGGAGGGGGGCCCTACAATGAGCAGTTCTTC,CASTVGGGPYNEQFF
TRBV13,TRBD1,few,TRBJ2-3,TGTGCCAGCAGCCTCCGGACAGGGGGCACGACAGATACGCAGTATTTT,CASSLRTGGTTDTQYF